One sample yielded the 10 T cell receptor beta chains listed below, sequenced in a study of identical twins. Via MiXCR, TCRdb re-called the 5' RACE reads, giving one row per CDR3 protein. The sample lists around 1.7 million distinct CDR3 sequences, around a third occurring once. The sample taken for sequencing was cord blood. The receptors come from a newborn girl in good health.

This clonotype was picked up a small number of times. The chain is built from TRBV9 and TRBJ2-3, with a tentative D call TRBD1 (5 bases). Germline V gene sequence: CDR1 SGDLS, CDR2 YYNGEE. V gave up 5 bases and J gave up 4 bases, with 11 bases separating them. The CDR3 runs 13 residues. CDR3 region: CASRAGSADTQYF. The CDR3 DNA follows: TGTGCCAGCAGAGCAGGGTCGGCAGATACGCAGTATTTT.

This clonotype was seen ten or more times. The J gene is TRBJ2-3, the V gene TRBV28; D is perhaps TRBD1 (5 bases). This CDR3 region has 14 residues. V dropped 4 bases and J dropped 1 base, with 9 bases sitting between them. The germline V gene has CDR1 MDHEN and CDR2 SYDVKM. The CDR3 DNA follows: TGTGCCAGCAGTTACAGGATTCGCACAGATACGCAGTATTTT. Amino acids: CASSYRIRTDTQYF.

This clonotype was seen a handful of times. The chain combines TRBV20-1 with TRBJ2-1, with 7 bases lining up with TRBD2. CDR3 length equals 15 residues. V gave up 3 bases and J gave up 2 bases; unmatched junction bases: 7. CDR1 and CDR2 (germline): DFQATT, SNEGSKA (reference sequence). CDR3 nucleotides: TGCAGTGCTAGTATAGCGGGCCGGACCTACAATGAGCAGTTCTTC. As protein: CSASIAGRTYNEQFF.

The chain couples TRBV4-1 to TRBJ2-3, with 13 bases that match TRBD2. V lost 4 bases and J lost 2; bases outside the gene matches: 6. This CDR3 has 17 residues. Germline loops: CDR1 MGHRA, CDR2 YSYEKL. This CDR3 reads CASSRGLAGVFTDTQYF. The DNA of the CDR3 is TGCGCCAGCAGCCGCGGACTAGCGGGGGTCTTCACAGATACGCAGTATTTT.

This clonotype was observed a handful of times. The V and J genes are TRBV20-1 and TRBJ2-7, with 11 bases aligning to TRBD2. V dropped 2 bases and J dropped 5; count of bases not matched to a gene: 11. This CDR3 comprises 16 residues. Germline CDR1 is DFQATT and CDR2 is SNEGSKA (reference sequence). CDR3 bases: TGCAGTGCTAGATTATTAGCGGGAGGGCCTCGGGACGAGCAGTACTTC. Its translation: CSARLLAGGPRDEQYF.

This clonotype was found a few times. The chain recombines TRBV10-3 with TRBJ1-1, with a possible D match to TRBD1 (5 bases). V was trimmed by 1 base and J by 1 base, leaving 13 bases between them. Germline assignment: CDR1 ENHRY and CDR2 SYGVKD. This CDR3 comprises 16 residues. In DNA, the CDR3 is TGTGCCATCAGTGAGTACCAGGAGGGGCGGAACACTGAAGCTTTCTTT. Amino acids: CAISEYQEGRNTEAFF.

The table lists this clonotype with many counts. V gene TRBV5-1 combines with J gene TRBJ2-3; 9 bases map to TRBD2. V was pared by 0 bases and J by 10 bases, with 6 bases of the junction left unmatched. The CDR3 covers 14 residues. CDR1 and CDR2 (germline): SGHRS, YFSETQ. The CDR3 DNA sequence: TGCGCCAGCAGCTTGGCTAGCGGGGACCTTGCGCAGTATTTT. Its protein product is CASSLASGDLAQYF.

The chain joins TRBV20-1 to TRBJ2-7, with 13 bases identical to TRBD2. CDR1 DFQATT and CDR2 SNEGSKA come from the germline V gene (reference sequence). The CDR3 totals 15 residues. Trimming took 1 base from V and 4 from J; bases not matched to a gene: 4. The CDR3 DNA reads as TGCAGTGCTAGAGGGACTAGCGGGAGTTTTTACGAGCAGTACTTC. It encodes CSARGTSGSFYEQYF.

This chain links TRBV6-1 with TRBJ2-7; D remains ambiguous. The germline V gene encodes CDR1 MNHNS and CDR2 SASEGT. V lost 2 bases and J lost 0, with 14 bases in between. The length of the CDR3 is 16 residues. CDR3 coding DNA: TGTGCCAGCAGTGAAACTGGGCCGGCCAGCTCCTACGAGCAGTACTTC. Translation: CASSETGPASSYEQYF.

A word on this clonotype: A much larger clonotype is one base distant, so this may be a read error. The rearrangement uses TRBV29-1 and TRBJ2-4, with a tentative D call TRBD1 (5 bases). Germline V gives CDR1 SQVTM, CDR2 ANQGSEA. This CDR3 has 14 amino acids. CDR3 DNA: TGCGGCGTTGATTCAGGGTTCGCCAAAAACATTCAGTACTTC. This sequence encodes CGVDSGFAKNIQYF.